One and the same sample provided the 18 T cell receptor beta chains below, sequenced in a study of OX40 agonist ivuxolimab in advanced cancers. The repertoire was sequenced with immunoSEQ multiplex PCR; TCRdb's copy has only in-frame clones and lacks some. The sample includes approximately 92,000 clones, under 90% seen only once; the top ten take around 5.5%. The sample here was CD4+ or CD8+ T cells sorted from blood, taken in a trial of the OX40 agonist ivuxolimab. These receptors were taken from an adult with an advanced solid tumor such as melanoma, head and neck, liver or kidney cancer.

This chain joins TRBV7-2 and TRBJ1-2; 9 nucleotides line up with TRBD1. Germline V gives CDR1 SGHTA, CDR2 FQGNSA. The trim removed 4 bases at V and 4 bases at J, leaving 7 bases unmatched. CDR3 length: 15 residues. The CDR3 DNA reads TGTGCCAGCAGCTACGGTACAGGGGGCCCCTATGGCTACACCTTC. Its translation: CASSYGTGGPYGYTF.

This sequence joins TRBV15 and TRBJ2-7, with D unresolved. This CDR3 region has 15 residues. The V gene lost 0 bases and the J gene lost 0 bases, with 9 bases spanning the gap. Germline-derived CDR1 and CDR2 are LNHNV and YYDKDF (reference sequence). CDR3 bases: TGTGCCACCAGCAGAGATGTGACAACCTCCTACGAGCAGTACTTC. Translating it yields CATSRDVTTSYEQYF.

The rearrangement links TRBV11-1 to TRBJ2-3; D possibly corresponds to TRBD2 (6 bases). The CDR3 totals 17 residues. V gave up 4 bases and J gave up 2 bases, with 19 bases separating them. The germline gives CDR1 SGHAT, CDR2 FQDESV (reference sequence). Here the CDR3 DNA reads TGTGCCAGCAGCTCGACTTTGGGTAGCGGAGACACAGATACGCAGTATTTT. This encodes CASSSTLGSGDTDTQYF.

The chain combines TRBV2 with TRBJ1-6; the match to TRBD1 covers 7 bases. The length of the CDR3 is 13 residues. Germline trimming cut 8 bases from V and 5 bases from J; bases unmatched to any gene: 3. Germline V gene sequence: CDR1 SNHLY, CDR2 FYNNEI. CDR3 sequence reads: CASRDRNNSPLHF. CDR3 sequence (DNA): TGTGCCAGCCGGGACAGAAATAATTCACCCCTCCACTTT.

This rearrangement joins TRBV20-1 to TRBJ2-7, with D possibly TRBD1 on 5 matching bases. Deletions cut 3 bases from V and 4 bases from J, with 7 bases between. Germline CDR1 DFQATT, CDR2 SNEGSKA (reference sequence). The CDR3 is 11 residues long. The CDR3 DNA sequence: TGCAGTGCTAGGAAGGGGTACGAGCAGTACTTC. Translating it yields CSARKGYEQYF.

The rearrangement joins TRBV13 to TRBJ1-5; 10 bases fit TRBD1. This CDR3 has 16 amino acids. The V segment lost 0 bases and the J segment 4 bases; nucleotides outside the gene matches: 3. Germline V lookup: CDR1 PRHDT, CDR2 FYEKMQ (reference sequence). The CDR3 nucleotides are TGTGCCAGCAGCTTAGGGACAGGGGGCGGGAATCAGCCCCAGCATTTT. Its protein product is CASSLGTGGGNQPQHF.

This sequence joins TRBV18 and TRBJ1-2; 7 bases match TRBD1. Trimming cost V 1 base and J 0 bases; bases outside gene matches: 2. The germline V gene has CDR1 KGHSH and CDR2 LQKENI. The CDR3 is 15 residues long. CDR3 DNA sequence: TGTGCCAGCTCACCACAGGGGGCCACTAACTATGGCTACACCTTC. It yields the protein CASSPQGATNYGYTF.

V is TRBV5-1 and J is TRBJ1-2; possibly TRBD1 for D (5 bases). The CDR3 is 13 amino acids. V was pared by 4 bases and J by 4 bases, with 11 bases between. Germline CDR1 and CDR2: SGHRS and YFSETQ. CDR3 DNA sequence: TGCGCCAGCAGCCCCCTGACAGCCTATGGCTACACCTTC. It codes for CASSPLTAYGYTF.

This clone was recorded once. The chain uses TRBV6-6 and TRBJ2-7; a weak D match, TRBD1 (5 bases). V was cut by 6 bases and J by 7 bases, with 10 bases left in between. The CDR3 sequence is 11 residues long. Germline CDR1 MNHNY, CDR2 SVGAGI (reference sequence). Written as DNA, the CDR3 is TGTGCCAGCAGCCGTGGACAAGAGCAGTACTTC. Its protein is CASSRGQEQYF.

The sample holds one count of this clone. The gene calls are TRBV7-6 and TRBJ2-5; 8 nucleotides agree with TRBD2. Germline V gene lookup returns CDR1 SGHVS and CDR2 FNYEAQ. The CDR3 loop spans 13 amino acids. The V gene end was trimmed by 6 bases and the J gene end by 5 bases; junction bases not matched to a gene: 5. The CDR3 coding sequence is TGTGCCAGCAGTTCTAGCGGGTGGGAGACCCAGTACTTC. It is translated as CASSSSGWETQYF.

The J gene is TRBJ2-2, the V gene TRBV7-3; 7 bases match TRBD1. CDR3 length: 14 amino acids. CDR1 is SGHTA, CDR2 FQGTGA, per germline. V lost 5 bases, J lost 0 bases, and 0 bases stayed unmatched. The CDR3 spells CASSTGANTGELFF. CDR3 coding DNA: TGTGCCAGCAGCACAGGGGCGAACACCGGGGAGCTGTTTTTT.

V usage is TRBV5-1 and J usage is TRBJ2-1; maybe TRBD2 (7 bases). The CDR3 length is 14 residues. CDR1 SGHRS and CDR2 YFSETQ come from the germline V gene. V lost 4 bases and J lost 7, with 15 bases in between. CDR3 in amino acids: CASSLAGALNEQFF. CDR3 coding DNA: TGCGCCAGCAGCCTGGCGGGGGCCCTGAATGAGCAGTTCTTC.

Notes on this clone: Different DNA sequences within this sample yield the same CDR3. The rearrangement joins TRBV10-3 to TRBJ1-1; D remains unclear. The V and J ends lost 3 bases and 1 base respectively, with 6 bases between them. The length of the CDR3 is 13 residues. Germline values: CDR1 ENHRY, CDR2 SYGVKD. The CDR3 DNA follows: TGTGCCATCAGTGAATGGGGGAACACTGAAGCTTTCTTT. As protein: CAISEWGNTEAFF.

This chain uses TRBV25-1 with TRBJ2-5; the D is unclear. The end of the DNA is better explained by TRBJ2-7, so the J call may be wrong. This CDR3 has 11 residues. Per germline, CDR1 MGHDK and CDR2 SYGVNS. The CDR3 protein is CASSVLLEQYF. The CDR3 nucleotides read TGTGCCAGCAGTGTCCTCCTCGAGCAGTACTTC.

The V gene is TRBV6-1, the J gene TRBJ2-7; a possible D gene is TRBD1 (6 bases). V lost 2 bases, J lost 1 base, and 15 bases lay in between. Germline assignment: CDR1 MNHNS and CDR2 SASEGT. This CDR3 is built from 16 residues. The chain's CDR3 is CASSELLKGTSYEQYF. The CDR3 DNA reads as TGTGCCAGCAGTGAACTGCTAAAGGGGACATCCTACGAGCAGTACTTC.

V gene TRBV6-5 combines with J gene TRBJ1-3; 10 bases align to TRBD1. Germline V lookup: CDR1 MNHEY, CDR2 SVGAGI. With V trimmed by 6 bases and J by 2 bases, 4 bases remained unmatched. The CDR3 is made up of 15 amino acids. CDR3 amino acids: CASSHGQGAGNTIYF. The CDR3 DNA reads as TGTGCCAGCAGCCACGGACAGGGGGCTGGAAACACCATATATTTT.

This clone has just one count. The chain has TRBV19 and TRBJ2-3; 10 nucleotides line up with TRBD2. Germline V gives CDR1 LNHDA, CDR2 SQIVND (reference sequence). The CDR3 runs to 15 residues. V lost 1 base and J lost 3; bases outside the gene matches: 1. The DNA for the CDR3 is TGTGCCAGTAGTATAGCGACTAGCGGGACAGATACGCAGTATTTT. As protein: CASSIATSGTDTQYF.

The CDR3 sequence is CASSELVYEQYF. In DNA form, the CDR3 reads TGCGCCAGCAGTGAACTGGTTTACGAGCAGTACTTC. The rearrangement uses TRBV10-1 and TRBJ2-7, with unresolved D. Germline V gives CDR1 WNHNN, CDR2 SYGVQD (reference sequence). V lost 3 bases to trimming and J lost 4 bases, with 7 bases between them. This CDR3 comprises 12 residues.